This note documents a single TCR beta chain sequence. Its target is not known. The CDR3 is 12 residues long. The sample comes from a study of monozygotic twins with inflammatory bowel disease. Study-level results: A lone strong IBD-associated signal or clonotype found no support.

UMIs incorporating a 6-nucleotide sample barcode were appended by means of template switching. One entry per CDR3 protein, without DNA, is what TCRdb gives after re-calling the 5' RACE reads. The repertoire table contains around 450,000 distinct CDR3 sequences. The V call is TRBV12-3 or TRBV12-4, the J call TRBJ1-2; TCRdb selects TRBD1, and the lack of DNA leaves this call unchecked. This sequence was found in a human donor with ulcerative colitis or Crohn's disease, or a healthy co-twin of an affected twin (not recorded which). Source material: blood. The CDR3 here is CASSFGGRGYTF.